These T cell receptor beta chains were read from a single sample in a study of OX40 agonist ivuxolimab in advanced cancers. Sequenced by immunoSEQ multiplex PCR; TCRdb stores in-frame clones only, minus some. Here the sample spans 75,000 to 100,000 clones, around 90% being singletons. The material sequenced was CD4+ or CD8+ T cells sorted from blood, taken in a trial of the OX40 agonist ivuxolimab. These receptors came from an adult with an advanced solid tumor such as melanoma, head and neck, liver or kidney cancer. The CDR3 runs from the conserved cysteine through the conserved F or W. D genes are given only for firm matches. Rows give clone size only sometimes, using once, few, many, or a class for an expanded clone.

>TRBD1|TRBV9|.|TRBJ2-7
CASSGEVGGTGLYF
>TRBD1|TRBV7-9|.|TRBJ1-1
CASSLTGGDTEAFF
>TRBD1|TRBV6-6|.|TRBJ2-3
CASSPQGMRTDTQYF
>TRBD1|TRBV19|once|TRBJ1-5
CASKKQGASQPQHF
>.|TRBV7-9|.|TRBJ2-3
CASSSPHGDTQYF
>.|TRBV7-2|.|TRBJ1-2
CASSWQGKGYTF
>.|TRBV15|.|TRBJ1-2
CATRFFVRAYPNYGYTF
>.|TRBV5-4|.|TRBJ2-7
CASSLEYGVSYEQYF
>.|TRBV18|.|TRBJ1-1
CASSPRTGNTEAFF
>.|TRBV9|.|TRBJ2-6
CASSVVGYSSGANVLTF
>.|TRBV28|.|TRBJ1-4
CASTSSWESKLFF
>TRBD1|TRBV5-1|.|TRBJ2-7
CASSGGQGTWEQYF
>.|TRBV29-1|.|TRBJ2-5
CSGRGPPRETQYF
>.|TRBV30|.|TRBJ1-2
CAWSVTGAARTF
>TRBD1|TRBV13|few|TRBJ1-1
CASSLEMGQGDTEAFF
>TRBD1|TRBV5-1|.|TRBJ1-1
CASSQDRGPYMNTEAFF
>.|TRBV14|.|TRBJ2-1
CASSQSPRGPLRSYNEQFF
>TRBD1|TRBV7-8|.|TRBJ1-2
CASSPRTGLGNYGYTF
>TRBD2|TRBV11-2|.|TRBJ2-5
CASSPTSGSGGQYF
>.|TRBV5-6|few|TRBJ2-5
CASSRTGALGETQYF
>TRBD1|TRBV30|once|TRBJ2-3
CASGRVTGGPDTQYF
>.|TRBV28|.|TRBJ2-7
CASSLWDMSSYEQYF
>.|TRBV6-1|.|TRBJ2-2
CASRARSGDTGELFF
>.|TRBV20-1|once|TRBJ2-5
CSARRQETQYF
>TRBD1|TRBV19|.|TRBJ2-1
CASSKQGGEQFF
>.|TRBV7-6|.|TRBJ1-1
CASSRGTRNTEAFF
>.|TRBV19|.|TRBJ2-3
CASSNRVSADTQYF
>.|TRBV14|.|TRBJ1-1
CASSGQLNTEAFF
>.|TRBV2|few|TRBJ1-6
CASKGLGHSPLHF
>.|TRBV7-4|.|TRBJ2-6
CASSQERKALGANVLTF
>.|TRBV6-1|.|TRBJ2-4
CASSEARRVEINIQYF
>.|TRBV10-1|.|TRBJ1-1
CASSEYSMNTEAFF
>.|TRBV7-2|.|TRBJ1-5
CASSSGHQPQHF
>.|TRBV5-1|.|TRBJ1-6
CASSLAEGPNSPLHF
>.|TRBV2|.|TRBJ1-1
CASSEEGGRMNTEAFF
>TRBD1|TRBV5-1|.|TRBJ1-1
CASRLTGGQTEAFF
>.|TRBV7-2|few|TRBJ1-2
CASSQAQENYGYTF
>.|TRBV5-1|.|TRBJ2-5
CASSLDGYKEETQYF
>.|TRBV18|.|TRBJ2-3
CASSTSTDTQYF
>TRBD1|TRBV28|.|TRBJ2-4
CASSPSRTRPRGLSSKNIQYF
>TRBD2|TRBV7-2|.|TRBJ2-2
CASSLEGGRTGELFF
>.|TRBV5-1|.|TRBJ1-1
CASSLGDSSSPEAFF
>.|TRBV5-4|.|TRBJ1-2
CASSFPGVGYTF